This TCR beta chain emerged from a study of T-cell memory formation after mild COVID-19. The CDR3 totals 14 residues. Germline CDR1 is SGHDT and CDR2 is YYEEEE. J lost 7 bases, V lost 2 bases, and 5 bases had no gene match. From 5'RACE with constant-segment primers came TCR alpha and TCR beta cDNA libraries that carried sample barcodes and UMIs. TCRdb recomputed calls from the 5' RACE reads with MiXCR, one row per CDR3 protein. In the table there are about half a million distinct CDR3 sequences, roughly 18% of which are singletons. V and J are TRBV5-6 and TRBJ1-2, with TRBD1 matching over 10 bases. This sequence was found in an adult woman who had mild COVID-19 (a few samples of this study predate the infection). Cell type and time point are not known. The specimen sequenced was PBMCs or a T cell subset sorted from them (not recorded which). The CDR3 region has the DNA TGTGCCAGCAGCTTTGGGACAGGGGCGGCTGGCTACACCTTC. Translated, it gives CASSFGTGAAGYTF. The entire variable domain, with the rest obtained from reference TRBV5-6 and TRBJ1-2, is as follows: DAGVTQSPTHLIKTRGQQVTLRCSPKSGHDTVSWYQQALGQGPQFIFQYYEEEERQRGNFPDRFSGHQFPNYSSELNVNALLLGDSALYLCASSFGTGAAGYTFGSGTRLTVV.